This TCR beta chain derives from a study of T-cell reconstitution after alpha-beta-depleted transplantation in children. Worth noting for this clonotype: Its antigen is still unknown.

Points from the study as a whole: After one year, T-cell counts and TCRbeta diversity mostly came from new T cells.

The TCRbeta library was prepared with unique molecular identifiers. TCRdb reprocessed the PCR reads via MiXCR and lists one record per CDR3 protein. The sample consists of around 370,000 distinct CDR3 sequences, 16% of them appearing once. The length of the CDR3 is 13 residues. Between the trimmed V and J ends, which lost 3 bases and 4 bases, there was a span of 10 bases. CDR1 MNHEY and CDR2 SMNVEV come from the germline V gene (reference sequence). The TCR comes from a male patient between 2 and 10 years old who had a stem cell transplant for acute lymphoblastic leukemia, so the T cells may come from the graft donor. Source: PBMCs, mostly from graft donor cells, taken 360 days after TCRalphabeta/CD19-depleted stem cell transplant. V usage is TRBV27 and J usage is TRBJ2-7; weak D call: TRBD1 (5 bases). CDR3: CASSFQDTYEQYF. The CDR3 coding sequence is TGTGCCAGCAGTTTCCAGGACACATACGAGCAGTACTTC.